This TCR beta chain derives from a study of OX40 agonist ivuxolimab in advanced cancers. Study-wide results and limits: With doses of 0.1 to 3.0 mg/kg, CD4+ and CD8+ blood T cells had undergone clonal expansion by week 6.

This CDR3 region has 13 residues. Germline V gene data show CDR1 as SQVTM and CDR2 as ANQGSEA. Between the trimmed V and J ends, which lost 7 bases and 6 bases, there was a span of 19 bases. TCRdb keeps only in-frame clones here, not all; method: immunoSEQ multiplex PCR. The sample carries roughly 40,000 clones, 80% to 90% recorded once. Points on this clone: Its target is not known.

This chain links TRBV29-1 with TRBJ2-7; D may be TRBD2 (6 bases). The sequencing here drew on CD4+ or CD8+ T cells sorted from blood, taken in a trial of the OX40 agonist ivuxolimab. The TCR comes from an adult with an advanced solid tumor such as melanoma, head and neck, liver or kidney cancer. This CDR3 is CSAARESSSEQYF. Here the CDR3 DNA reads TGCAGCGCTGCACGGGAGTCGAGTTCCGAGCAGTACTTC.